Shown below are 8 T cell receptor beta chains from a single sample sequenced in a study of tumor and adjacent non-tumor tissue in lung cancer. A modified ARM-PCR protocol with three rounds of nested PCR amplified TCRbeta. TCRdb ran MiXCR on the multiplex PCR reads and lists one entry per CDR3 protein. The sample comprises more than 120,000 distinct CDR3 sequences, roughly 66% of which are singletons, and 15% to 20% rests with the top ten. No cell sorting was done before RNA was extracted from the tissue. The sequenced material came from lung tumor tissue. Receptors were obtained from a man between 60 and 75 years old with small cell lung cancer.

This clonotype was observed a few times. This chain links TRBV5-6 with TRBJ1-2; tentative D call: TRBD1 (5 bases). The CDR3 is 16 amino acids. Germline V CDR1 and CDR2: SGHDT, YYEEEE. The V gene lost 4 bases and the J gene lost 0 bases, with 16 bases spanning the gap. DNA for the CDR3: TGTGCCAGCAGCCCAACAAGCCGGGGCCCTAACTATGGCTACACCTTC. Protein: CASSPTSRGPNYGYTF.

In this sample, this clonotype turned up a few times. A junction boundary mismatches the germline segment, possibly from a read error. The V call is TRBV12-3 or TRBV12-4, the J call TRBJ2-2; D perhaps matches TRBD1 (6 bases). The CDR3 consists of 15 residues. The CDR3 is CASSRDTANTGELLF. The CDR3 region has the DNA TGTGCCAGCAGTCGGGACACAGCGAACACCGGGGAGCTGTTGTTT.

This clonotype was counted many times. This chain's CDR3 is CASRDTGGTQETQYF. CDR3 coding DNA: TGTGCCAGCAGGGATACGGGGGGTACCCAAGAGACCCAGTACTTC. The J gene is TRBJ2-5, the V gene TRBV5-6; 7 nucleotides agree with TRBD2. J was trimmed by 1 base and V by 5 bases; bases with no gene match: 8. Germline values: CDR1 SGHDT, CDR2 YYEEEE. The length of the CDR3 is 15 residues.

Turning to this clonotype: Mismatch with germline at one junction end may stem from a read error. This chain's CDR3 is CANRALAAYNEQFF. Here the CDR3 DNA reads TGTGCCAACAGAGCCCTAGCGGCCTATAATGAGCAGTTCTTC. The J gene is TRBJ2-1, the V gene TRBV11-2; TRBD2 aligns across 7 bases. The length of the CDR3 is 14 residues. Germline lookup yields CDR1 SGHAT and CDR2 FQNNGV.

About this clonotype: This clone may be a read error of a much larger clone one base away. This rearrangement joins TRBV6-6 to TRBJ2-7; D is perhaps TRBD1 (6 bases). Germline V gives CDR1 MNHNY, CDR2 SVGAGI (reference sequence). This CDR3 spans 15 amino acids. CDR3 nucleotide sequence: TGTGACAGCAGCTCACTTCAACAGGGTTTCTACGAGCAGTACGTC. This gives the protein CDSSSLQQGFYEQYV.

CDR3 in DNA: TGTGCCACCAGTGATTCGGCCGGACGGCTTAGGGCCCAGTACTTC. Amino acids: CATSDSAGRLRAQYF. The genes are TRBV24-1 and TRBJ2-5; the D is unclear. This CDR3 is built from 15 residues. Germline CDR1 and CDR2: KGHDR and SFDVKD. The ends were cut back, 2 bases at V and 9 bases at J, with 18 bases in the middle.

On this clonotype: This may be a read error, as it is one base from a much larger clone. This chain joins TRBV20-1 and TRBJ2-1, with D unclear. This CDR3 contains 14 residues. Per the germline V gene, CDR1 is DFQATT and CDR2 is SNEGSKA (reference sequence). The DNA of the CDR3 is TGCAGTGCTAGACCCGGATTCTCCTACAATGAGCAGCTCTTC. The encoded protein is CSARPGFSYNEQLF.

About this clonotype itself: The CDR3 end shows no conserved phenylalanine or tryptophan, and so a read error is likely. The V and J genes are TRBV11-2 and TRBJ2-3; maybe TRBD2 (5 bases). The ends were cut back, 2 bases at V and 1 base at J, with 13 bases in the middle. CDR3 length equals 16 residues. Germline CDR1 reads SGHAT; CDR2 reads FQNNGV. CDR3 DNA: TGTGCCAGCAGCTTATTGATGGCGGGTCGCACAGATACGCAGTATGTT. It specifies CASSLLMAGRTDTQYV.